The TCR beta chain under discussion was sequenced for a study of T-cell reconstitution after alpha-beta-depleted transplantation in children (TCRdb year 2016). A note on the overall study: Using TCR repertoire profiling, the study quantitatively followed how T-cell immune reconstitution unfolded in children after TCRalphabeta/CD19-depleted allogeneic hematopoietic cell transplantation.

Overall study results and their limits: Over subsequent months, a decline in hyperexpanded clone frequencies was noted, and after one year, T-cell counts and TCRbeta diversity were mostly ascribed to newly produced T cells. About two months after transplant, the apparently early recovery of alphabetaT-cell counts reportedly depended on just several hundred clones that had expanded rapidly and came from non-depleted graft cells. The high TCRbeta diversity at day 60 in some patients was ascribed to recipient T cells and intrathymic progenitors that had survived conditioning.

The intended sense of this specimen's treatment or condition label: allogeneic hematopoietic cell transplantation with graft depleted of TCRalphabeta T cells and CD19 B cells. The transplant recipients were children given TCRalphabeta/CD19-depleted allogeneic hematopoietic cell grafts. Libraries were prepared through PCR. This sample was sequenced with an Illumina HiSeq 2500. Molecular barcoding was employed in the preparation of TCR libraries, with unique molecular identifiers being used to normalize TCRbeta repertoire quantification. TCRdb reanalyzed the raw reads on its own, using fastp at Q25 for trimming and MiXCR for clone calling, and kept in-frame beta chains. Identical CDR3 protein sequences are pooled into one entry, listed with their most common genes and DNA. For this sample there are roughly 16,000 distinct CDR3 sequences; about an eighth appear just once. The top ten clonotypes cover over 55% of the sample.

This clonotype was seen many times. Its antigen is currently not known. Base qualities are not at hand, and no much larger clone is one base apart. As encoded in the germline V gene, CDR1 is SQVTM while CDR2 is ANQGSEA. At the junction V is shortened by 3 bases and J by 4 bases, with 15 bases in between. The CDR3, from cysteine to phenylalanine, totals 14 residues. The sequence is cut down to CDR3 DNA, 42 bases in frame from base 1. Here the sequenced sample was PBMCs, mostly from graft donor cells, taken 180 days after TCRalphabeta/CD19-depleted stem cell transplant. The sequence is built from TRBV29-1 and TRBJ1-2, with no confident D gene call. This receptor was obtained from a boy less than two years old who had a stem cell transplant for Wiskott-Aldrich syndrome, so the T cells may come from the graft donor. The CDR3 protein sequence reads: CSVEVPRPPYGYTF. The sequenced DNA: TGCAGCGTTGAGGTCCCGCGGCCTCCCTATGGCTACACCTTC.